The T cell receptor beta chain under discussion was sequenced for a study of neurological immune-mediated disorders. This clonotype was observed many times. The team produced cDNA through 5'RACE using 10-nucleotide random UMIs. The yield of each sequencing run was over 170 million TCR-beta sequences from 15-18 subjects. MiXCR, applied by TCRdb to the 5' RACE reads, yields one record per CDR3 protein. The table lists under 80,000 distinct CDR3 sequences, 4% to 6% of them singletons, with less than 3.5% in the top ten. CDR1 and CDR2 (germline): SQVTM, ANQGSEA. This CDR3 has 14 residues. V dropped 3 bases and J dropped 4; count of bases not matched to a gene: 4.

This receptor was obtained from a woman aged 45-59 years with multiple sclerosis. This sequence joins TRBV29-1 and TRBJ2-1, with 9 nucleotides matching TRBD2. Sequenced input: PBMCs. CDR3 sequence reads: CSVEQLAGYNEQFF. The CDR3, as DNA: TGCAGCGTTGAGCAGCTAGCGGGGTACAATGAGCAGTTCTTC.